A single sample is the source of the 6 T cell receptor beta chains below, sequenced in a study of OX40 agonist ivuxolimab in advanced cancers. Method: immunoSEQ multiplex PCR; TCRdb's copy keeps in-frame clones and lacks some. The sample lists about 58,000 clones; 86% were seen once. This specimen consisted of CD4+ or CD8+ T cells sorted from blood, obtained in a trial of the OX40 agonist ivuxolimab. The origin of the receptors is an adult with an advanced solid tumor such as melanoma, head and neck, liver or kidney cancer.

The rearrangement joins TRBV18 to TRBJ2-5; 7 bases match TRBD2. CDR3 size: 16 residues. V trimming: 0 bases; J trimming: 3 bases; junction bases outside the gene matches: 7. From germline, CDR1 is KGHSH and CDR2 LQKENI. CDR3 sequence: CASSPPGAGSKETQYF. The CDR3 nucleotides read TGTGCCAGCTCACCACCGGGAGCGGGGTCGAAAGAGACCCAGTACTTC.

The chain uses TRBV4-1 and TRBJ2-7; 12 nucleotides agree with TRBD1. This CDR3 is built from 15 residues. Per the germline V gene, CDR1 is MGHRA and CDR2 is YSYEKL. The trim removed 1 base at V and 5 bases at J, leaving 3 bases unmatched. CDR3 DNA: TGCGCCAGCAGCCAAGGGGACAGGGGGCGCGACGAGCAGTACTTC. Amino acids: CASSQGDRGRDEQYF.

The chain joins TRBV14 to TRBJ2-7; D tentatively reads TRBD1 or TRBD2 (6 bases each). The CDR3 contains 14 residues. The V and J ends lost 8 bases and 0 bases respectively, with 14 bases between them. Germline V lookup: CDR1 SGHDN, CDR2 FVKESK. This CDR3 reads CASPRGGGSYEQYF. The CDR3 DNA follows: TGTGCCAGCCCCAGGGGAGGCGGCTCCTACGAGCAGTACTTC.

The rearrangement joins TRBV11-2 to TRBJ1-2, with a weak D call TRBD1 (5 bases). The CDR3 is made up of 14 amino acids. CDR1 is SGHAT, CDR2 FQNNGV, per germline. V lost 4 bases, J lost 7 bases, and 16 bases lay in between. This CDR3 is CASSSAGRVGGYTF. The CDR3 nucleotides read TGTGCCAGCAGCTCAGCCGGCAGGGTTGGTGGCTACACCTTC.

This chain uses TRBV5-1 with TRBJ2-2; D not resolved. The ends were cut back, 3 bases at V and 0 bases at J, with 12 bases in the middle. Germline CDR1 reads SGHRS; CDR2 reads YFSETQ. This CDR3 comprises 16 residues. The CDR3 bases are TGCGCCAGCAGCTATCTCCCTGGGGCGAACACCGGGGAGCTGTTTTTT. Its translation is CASSYLPGANTGELFF.

The chain has TRBV6-1 and TRBJ2-7; 9 bases match TRBD1. There are 14 residues in the CDR3. Germline CDR1 reads MNHNS; CDR2 reads SASEGT. The V gene end was trimmed by 10 bases and the J gene end by 3 bases; junction bases not matched to a gene: 10. Here the CDR3 reads CATSGTGPIYEQYF. CDR3 nucleotide sequence: TGTGCCACCTCCGGGACAGGGCCCATCTACGAGCAGTACTTC.